The T cell receptor (beta chain) under discussion was sequenced for a study of blood T cell repertoires in COVID-19. Study context: From T cells, B-cell-depleted T cells, or PBMCs came the material, which was cDNA or gDNA.

Using immunoSEQ multiplex PCR, the repertoire was profiled, and TCRdb retains in-frame clones only, with some absent. The sample records 400,000 or so clones, approximately 85% being singletons. The CDR3 has 13 residues. CDR1 and CDR2 (germline): SNHLY, FYNNEI. Trimming pared 6 bases from V and 6 bases from J, leaving 11 bases between. What was sequenced was PBMCs or T cells enriched from blood (not recorded which). The TCR originated in a woman aged 40 to 50 with acute COVID-19. This sequence joins TRBV2 and TRBJ2-2, with D possibly being TRBD2 (6 bases). Written as DNA, the CDR3 is TGTGCCAGCAGGGAATGGGACTCCGGGGAGCTGTTTTTT. Residues: CASREWDSGELFF.